This TCR beta chain is drawn from a study of blood T cell repertoires in COVID-19. Study overall: Spain, Italy and the United States supplied samples that represented acute and convalescent COVID-19. The analysed material was cDNA or gDNA that came from T cells, B-cell-depleted T cells, or PBMCs.

V shed 4 bases and J 1 base; nucleotides not matched to a gene: 7. Per germline, CDR1 ENHRY and CDR2 SYGVKD. The CDR3 sequence is 18 residues long. Original processing notes: Reference gene primers were amplified, and this amplification served to estimate nucleated cell counts. Profiled with immunoSEQ multiplex PCR; TCRdb holds only in-frame clones, not every one. That table supplies the V and J calls and clone size; D and trimming were determined from the DNA. The sample carries fewer than 300,000 clones, 91% recorded once. Patients from Seattle were sampled longitudinally, starting during active infection.

Sample: peripheral blood. The chain carries TRBV10-3 and TRBJ2-4, with 13 nucleotides matching TRBD2. The source is a person aged 18 to 35 with COVID-19, enrolled during active disease. The CDR3 region is CAISAPGLAGLAKNIQYF. The CDR3 DNA reads TGTGCCATCAGTGCCCCGGGACTAGCGGGATTGGCCAAAAACATTCAGTACTTC.